A selection of T cell receptor beta chains follows, all from one sample in a study of control samples from healthy donors and cancer patients. Clones were sequenced by immunoSEQ multiplex PCR, and TCRdb holds only the in-frame ones, with some missing. The repertoire consists of 71,000 or so clones, with roughly 89% occurring once and the leading ten covering 15% to 20%. The sample taken for sequencing was PBMCs. The receptors come from a man in his 60s with lung cancer. The CDR3 runs from the conserved cysteine through the conserved F or W. D genes are given only for firm matches. Where a row states a size, it is once, few, many or the class of an expanded clone; other rows omit it.

.	TRBV19	TRBD1	TRBJ2-1	TGTGCCAGTAGTATAAGAGCAGGGGGCCTTTACAATGAGCAGTTCTTC	CASSIRAGGLYNEQFF
.	TRBV6-5	.	TRBJ1-3	TGTGCCAGCAGCTCGGGCCGCTCTGGAAACACCATATATTTT	CASSSGRSGNTIYF
.	TRBV7-9	.	TRBJ1-2	TGTGCCAGCAGCTTAGGTCAGGAGAGGTATGGCTACACCTTC	CASSLGQERYGYTF
.	TRBV12-3/TRBV12-4	.	TRBJ1-3	TGTGCCAGCGGGACGACAGCTGGAAACACCATATATTTT	CASGTTAGNTIYF
.	TRBV18	.	TRBJ1-1	TGTGCCAGCTCACCTGGGAGGGGTAATACTGAAGCTTTCTTT	CASSPGRGNTEAFF
.	TRBV24-1	TRBD1	TRBJ2-1	TGTGCCACCAGTGGGTTCTCCGGGACAGGGTACAATGAGCAGTTCTTC	CATSGFSGTGYNEQFF
.	TRBV20-1	.	TRBJ2-5	TGCAGTGCTAGGGCAGGGAAGACCCAGTACTTC	CSARAGKTQYF
.	TRBV5-1	TRBD1	TRBJ2-3	TGCGCCAGCAAGATACAGGGGTTTGTGACAGATACGCAGTATTTT	CASKIQGFVTDTQYF
.	TRBV5-1	.	TRBJ2-3	TGCGCCAGCAGCTTGGAGGTGAGCACAGATACGCAGTATTTT	CASSLEVSTDTQYF
.	TRBV7-2	.	TRBJ2-3	TGTGCCAGCAGCTTCGGGAGCAGGAACACAGATACGCAGTATTTT	CASSFGSRNTDTQYF
.	TRBV5-1	.	TRBJ1-4	TGCGCCAGCAGCTTAGGGGATACGGCAACTAATGAAAAACTGTTTTTT	CASSLGDTATNEKLFF
few	TRBV3-1/TRBV3-2	TRBD1	TRBJ1-2	TGTGCCAGCAGCTCCCGACAGGGGAAAGGGGGTGGCTACACCTTC	CASSSRQGKGGGYTF
.	TRBV9	TRBD1	TRBJ2-2	TGTGCCAGCAGCGCTTACCGGGACAGGGGGCTATGGGACACCGGGGAGCTGTTTTTT	CASSAYRDRGLWDTGELFF
.	TRBV7-9	TRBD2	TRBJ2-3	TGTGCCAGCACCACGGGGGGGTCAGATACGCAGTATTTT	CASTTGGSDTQYF
.	TRBV7-7	.	TRBJ2-1	TGTGCCAGCAGCCAGACAGGTCTCAATGAGCAGTTCTTC	CASSQTGLNEQFF
.	TRBV7-9	.	TRBJ2-7	TGTGCCAGCAGCCCTGACAGAACCTACGAGCAGTACTTC	CASSPDRTYEQYF
once	TRBV24-1	.	TRBJ1-6	TGTGCCACCAGTGCTCATTATAATTCACCCCTCCACTTT	CATSAHYNSPLHF
.	TRBV10-1	.	TRBJ1-2	TGCGCCAGCAGCCGCGGGAAGCGGGGCTATGGCTACACCTTC	CASSRGKRGYGYTF
.	TRBV5-1	.	TRBJ2-5	TGCGCCAGCAGCTCGGTAGTCCAAGAGACCCAGTACTTC	CASSSVVQETQYF
.	TRBV6-6	.	TRBJ1-3	TGTGCCAGCAGCCCAGTTAGCTCTGGAAACACCATATATTTT	CASSPVSSGNTIYF
.	TRBV6-4	.	TRBJ1-5	TGTGCCAGCAGTGAACAGGGATTAGGGCCCCAGCATTTT	CASSEQGLGPQHF
.	TRBV27	.	TRBJ2-1	TGTGCCAGCAGTTCGGTGTCCGTGAATGCTTACAATGAGCAGTTCTTC	CASSSVSVNAYNEQFF
.	TRBV30	TRBD2	TRBJ2-3	TGTGCCTGGAGTGGGGAGGGAGGCGCTCCCACAGATACGCAGTATTTT	CAWSGEGGAPTDTQYF
.	TRBV11-3	.	TRBJ1-1	TGTGCCAGCAGCCGCCTCTCCCTCGGCACTGAAGCTTTCTTT	CASSRLSLGTEAFF
.	TRBV25-1	.	TRBJ1-6	TGTGCCAGCAGTGAAATAGGCAGCTCCTATAATTCACCCCTCCACTTT	CASSEIGSSYNSPLHF
.	TRBV7-2	.	TRBJ2-3	TGTGCCAGCAGCCGGACTGATATTCGCACAGATACGCAGTATTTT	CASSRTDIRTDTQYF
.	TRBV30	TRBD2	TRBJ2-1	TGTGCCTGGAGCGGACTAGCGGGGGGGTACAATGAGCAGTTCTTC	CAWSGLAGGYNEQFF
.	TRBV18	.	TRBJ2-2	TGTGCCAGCTCACCTACGACAGGTGGTAGGCTGTTTTTT	CASSPTTGGRLFF
.	TRBV7-9	TRBD1	TRBJ1-5	TGTGCCAGCAGCTTACGCGGGACAGGGAGTGTCGGTGGCAATCAGCCCCAGCATTTT	CASSLRGTGSVGGNQPQHF
.	TRBV18	.	TRBJ2-5	TGTGCCAGCTCACCACCGTCCACGGGGGAGACCCAGTACTTC	CASSPPSTGETQYF
.	TRBV4-2	TRBD1	TRBJ2-1	TGTGCCAGCAGCCAAGCGGGACAGAGCTCCTACAATGAGCAGTTCTTC	CASSQAGQSSYNEQFF
.	TRBV6-6	TRBD1	TRBJ2-4	TGTGCCAGCAGCTCCGCGACAGGGGTGGCGGACATTCAGTACTTC	CASSSATGVADIQYF
.	TRBV5-1	.	TRBJ1-1	TGCGCCAGCAGCTTGGAGAGGGGAATGAACACTGAAGCTTTCTTT	CASSLERGMNTEAFF
.	TRBV11-2	TRBD1	TRBJ2-7	TGTGCCAGCAGCTTAGAACCCGTAACCGGGACAGGTCTCGGAGAGCAGTACTTC	CASSLEPVTGTGLGEQYF
.	TRBV18	.	TRBJ1-3	TGTGCCAGCTCACCATCTTTATCTAGCTCTGGAAACACCATATATTTT	CASSPSLSSSGNTIYF
.	TRBV14	TRBD1	TRBJ1-2	TGTGCCAGCAGCCGCGGACAGGTTGACTATGGCTACACCTTC	CASSRGQVDYGYTF
once	TRBV3-1/TRBV3-2	.	TRBJ1-6	TGTGCCAGCAGCCAAGTCCCGGGTCGGAATTCACCCCTCCACTTT	CASSQVPGRNSPLHF
.	TRBV4-1	TRBD1	TRBJ1-2	TGCGCCAGCAGCCAATCCGGGACAGGGATCTATGGCTACACCTTC	CASSQSGTGIYGYTF
.	TRBV19	.	TRBJ1-1	TGTGCCAGTTCCTTCCAGGTCGTCGGGATCACTGAAGCTTTCTTT	CASSFQVVGITEAFF
.	TRBV5-4	TRBD1	TRBJ1-1	TGTGCCAGCAGCTTGCGGGTAGGACAGGGCGCTGAAGCTTTCTTT	CASSLRVGQGAEAFF
.	TRBV18	.	TRBJ1-4	TGTGCCAGCTCACCACGGGGGGCCGAGGGTGATGAAAAACTGTTTTTT	CASSPRGAEGDEKLFF
.	TRBV18	.	TRBJ2-2	TGTGCCAGCTCACCTTTGGACGGGACGAACACCGGGGAGCTGTTTTTT	CASSPLDGTNTGELFF
few	TRBV4-1	.	TRBJ2-1	TGCGCCAGCAGCCGACTAGACACGTCCTACAATGAGCAGTTCTTC	CASSRLDTSYNEQFF
once	TRBV6-5	.	TRBJ2-3	TGTGCCAGCAGTTGGGTCCCTACAGATACGCAGTATTTT	CASSWVPTDTQYF
.	TRBV10-2	.	TRBJ2-1	TGCGCCAGCAGTGTTTCAGGGGGGTCGGTCCGAAGGGGTAATGAGCAGTTCTTC	CASSVSGGSVRRGNEQFF
.	TRBV11-2	.	TRBJ2-2	TGTGCCAGCAGCCTGACAAACACCGGGGAGCTGTTTTTT	CASSLTNTGELFF
.	TRBV6-6	.	TRBJ2-7	TGTGCCAGCAGCCCCCCCACAGGGCGGTATGCCTACGAGCAGTACTTC	CASSPPTGRYAYEQYF
.	TRBV18	.	TRBJ1-6	TGTGCCAGCTCACCAGGGTTTAATTCACCCCTCCACTTT	CASSPGFNSPLHF
.	TRBV7-3	TRBD2	TRBJ2-1	TGTGCCAGCAGCCAGAGAGCTAGCGGGTCCAATGAGCAGTTCTTC	CASSQRASGSNEQFF
.	TRBV7-2	.	TRBJ1-1	TGTGCCAGCAGCTTAAGGTCGTCGGACAGCTTAACTGAAGCTTTCTTT	CASSLRSSDSLTEAFF
.	TRBV18	.	TRBJ1-3	TGTGCCAGCTCACCACCGGCAGGCTCGTTAAGAAACACCATATATTTT	CASSPPAGSLRNTIYF
.	TRBV30	.	TRBJ2-6	TGTGCCTGGAGTGCTACAGGGGCGGGAGGGGCCAACGTCCTGACTTTC	CAWSATGAGGANVLTF
.	TRBV28	.	TRBJ2-7	TGTGCCAGCAGTTTTGACAGCCGATCCTACGAGCAGTACTTC	CASSFDSRSYEQYF